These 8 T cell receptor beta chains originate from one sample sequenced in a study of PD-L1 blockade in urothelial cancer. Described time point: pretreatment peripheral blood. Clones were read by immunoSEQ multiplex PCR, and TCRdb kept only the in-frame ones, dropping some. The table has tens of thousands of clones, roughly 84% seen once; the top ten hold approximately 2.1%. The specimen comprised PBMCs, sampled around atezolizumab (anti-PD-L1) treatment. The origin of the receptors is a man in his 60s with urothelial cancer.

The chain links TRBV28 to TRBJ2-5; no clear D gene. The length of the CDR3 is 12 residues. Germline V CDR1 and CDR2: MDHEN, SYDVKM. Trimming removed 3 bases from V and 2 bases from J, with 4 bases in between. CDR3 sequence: CASSLQQETQYF. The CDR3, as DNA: TGTGCCAGCAGTTTGCAGCAAGAGACCCAGTACTTC.

The CDR3 region has the DNA TGTGCCAGCCGGGGACAGGGTGACACCGGGGAGCTGTTTTTT. Translated, it gives CASRGQGDTGELFF. The gene calls are TRBV7-8 and TRBJ2-2, with 9 bases matching TRBD1. This CDR3 is built from 14 residues. V lost 8 bases, J lost 3 bases, and 4 bases stayed unmatched. Germline V lookup: CDR1 SGHVS, CDR2 FQNEAQ.

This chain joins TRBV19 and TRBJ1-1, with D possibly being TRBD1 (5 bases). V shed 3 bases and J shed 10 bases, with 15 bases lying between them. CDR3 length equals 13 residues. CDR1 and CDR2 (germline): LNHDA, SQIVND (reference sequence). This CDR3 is CASSIRLGGAAFF. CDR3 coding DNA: TGTGCCAGTAGTATCCGACTCGGGGGAGCAGCTTTCTTT.

CDR3 protein: CASSNPTGEQFF. CDR3 bases: TGTGCCAGCAGCAACCCCACCGGTGAGCAGTTCTTC. The rearrangement links TRBV21-1 to TRBJ2-1; TRBD2, the table's D call, was not compared with the DNA. TRBV21-1 is a recognized pseudogene. The CDR3 has 12 residues.

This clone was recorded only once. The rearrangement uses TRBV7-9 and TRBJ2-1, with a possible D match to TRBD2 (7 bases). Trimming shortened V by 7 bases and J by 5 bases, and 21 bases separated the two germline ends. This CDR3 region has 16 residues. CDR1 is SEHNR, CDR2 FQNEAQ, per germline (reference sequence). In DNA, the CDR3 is TGTGCCAGCACTATGGCGGGCGGGGGCAGACACAATGAGCAGTTCTTC. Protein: CASTMAGGGRHNEQFF.

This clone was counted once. CDR3 nucleotides: TGTGCCAGCAGCCCGACGGAAGCGAGTCTCGGGGAGCTGTTTTTT. Its protein product is CASSPTEASLGELFF. V is TRBV21-1 and J is TRBJ2-2; TRBD2, the D gene given by the table, was not confirmed from the DNA. TRBV21-1 is a pseudogene locus. The length of the CDR3 is 15 residues.

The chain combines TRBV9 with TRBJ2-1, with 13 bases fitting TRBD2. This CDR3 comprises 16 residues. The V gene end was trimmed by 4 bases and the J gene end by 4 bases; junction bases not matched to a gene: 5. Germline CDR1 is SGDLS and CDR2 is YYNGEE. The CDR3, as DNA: TGTGCCAGCAGCCCGTTACTAGCGGGAGGGTACAATGAGCAGTTCTTC. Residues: CASSPLLAGGYNEQFF.

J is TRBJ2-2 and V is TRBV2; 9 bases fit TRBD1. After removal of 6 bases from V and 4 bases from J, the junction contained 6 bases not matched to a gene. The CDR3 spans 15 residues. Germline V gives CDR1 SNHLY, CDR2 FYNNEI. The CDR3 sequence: CASSYSTGGTGELFF. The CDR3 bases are TGTGCCAGCAGCTACTCGACAGGGGGCACCGGGGAGCTGTTTTTT.